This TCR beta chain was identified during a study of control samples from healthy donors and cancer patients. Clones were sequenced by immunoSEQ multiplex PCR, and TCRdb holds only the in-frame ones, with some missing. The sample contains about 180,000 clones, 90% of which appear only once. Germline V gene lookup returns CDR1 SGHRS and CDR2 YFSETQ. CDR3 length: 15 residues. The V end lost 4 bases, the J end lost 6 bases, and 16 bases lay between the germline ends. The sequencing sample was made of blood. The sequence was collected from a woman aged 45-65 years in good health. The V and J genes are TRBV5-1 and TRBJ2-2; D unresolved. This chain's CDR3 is CASSTQSGWAGELFF. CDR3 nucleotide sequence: TGCGCCAGCAGCACCCAATCCGGTTGGGCCGGGGAGCTGTTTTTT.